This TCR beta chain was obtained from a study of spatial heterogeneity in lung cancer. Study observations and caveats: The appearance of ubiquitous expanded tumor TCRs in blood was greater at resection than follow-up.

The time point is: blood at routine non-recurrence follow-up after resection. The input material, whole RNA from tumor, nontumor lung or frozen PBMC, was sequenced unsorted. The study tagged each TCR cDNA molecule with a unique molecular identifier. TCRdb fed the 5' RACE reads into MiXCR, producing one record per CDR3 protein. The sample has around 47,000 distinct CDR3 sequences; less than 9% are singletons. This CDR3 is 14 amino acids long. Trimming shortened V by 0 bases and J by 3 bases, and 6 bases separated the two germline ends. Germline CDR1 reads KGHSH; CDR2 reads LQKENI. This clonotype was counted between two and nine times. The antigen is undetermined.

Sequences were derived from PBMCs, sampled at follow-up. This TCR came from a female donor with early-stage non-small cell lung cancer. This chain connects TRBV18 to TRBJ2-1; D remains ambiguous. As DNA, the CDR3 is TGTGCCAGCTCACCACCGGTCCTCTACAATGAGCAGTTCTTC. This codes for CASSPPVLYNEQFF.